This TCR beta chain was recovered during a study of response to subunit inactivated influenza vaccine. General study results and limits: Every seasonal influenza vaccination brings in few new T cells, the authors suggested.

This clonotype was seen a handful of times. Its specificity is not known. TCRdb processed the RT-PCR reads anew with MiXCR; each CDR3 protein has one entry. Among roughly 570,000 distinct CDR3 sequences listed, 11% to 15% were seen once. The sequencing here drew on PBMCs from blood, taken 11 to 12 days after vaccination. The receptor's source is a man in his fifties or sixties who received an inactivated influenza vaccine.

The CDR3 DNA reads as TGTGCCAGCAGTATGGGCGGGCGGGAGACCGAGCAGTACTTC. It specifies CASSMGGRETEQYF. The chain has TRBV6-1 and TRBJ2-7; 7 bases align to TRBD2. Germline V gene data show CDR1 as MNHNS and CDR2 as SASEGT. There are 14 residues in the CDR3. The junction had 10 bases not matched to a gene; V was cut back by 5 bases and J by 6 bases.